A selection of T cell receptor beta chains follows, all from one sample in a study of blood T cell repertoires in COVID-19. Only in-frame clones appear in the TCRdb table, and some are missing; sequencing was by immunoSEQ multiplex PCR. The data hold just over 650,000 clones, with about 87% observed a single time. The sample was peripheral blood. Source of these receptors: a woman aged 18 to 35 with acute or convalescent COVID-19. CDR3s include the opening cysteine and the closing phenylalanine or tryptophan. A D gene is named only where the DNA matches it firmly. Where a row states a size, it is once, few, many or the class of an expanded clone; other rows omit it.

V	J	D	length	size	DNA	CDR3
TRBV2	TRBJ1-2	TRBD1	14	-	TGTGCCAGCAGTGAAGCGCGGACAGGTTATGGCTACACCTTC	CASSEARTGYGYTF
TRBV5-6	TRBJ1-5	-	15	once	TGTGCCAGCAGCTTTGGACTGGCTAGCAATCAGCCCCAGCATTTT	CASSFGLASNQPQHF
TRBV7-2	TRBJ1-2	TRBD1	17	-	TGTGCCAGCAGCTTAGGTCCGACAGGGCTGAAAAACTATGGCTACACCTTC	CASSLGPTGLKNYGYTF
TRBV7-8	TRBJ2-7	TRBD1	17	-	TGTGCCAGCAGCCTAAAGATTTTGGGACAGGGTTTCTACGAGCAGTACTTC	CASSLKILGQGFYEQYF
TRBV4-3	TRBJ1-1	-	11	-	TGCGCCAGCAGCCAAGGACAGAAAGCTTTCTTT	CASSQGQKAFF
TRBV12-3/TRBV12-4	TRBJ1-2	TRBD1	13	-	TGTGCCAGCAGCTCACAGGGGGCCTTTGGCTACACCTTC	CASSSQGAFGYTF
TRBV24-1	TRBJ1-1	TRBD1	15	-	TGTGCCACCAGTGGCGGACAGGGCAATGTTCTTGAAGCTTTCTTT	CATSGGQGNVLEAFF
TRBV5-1	TRBJ1-6	-	16	-	TGCGCCAGCAGCTACACAGGGAGACGGGATAATTCACCCCTCCACTTT	CASSYTGRRDNSPLHF
TRBV21-1	TRBJ2-7	-	17	-	TGTGCCAGCAGCAAACCCGCCGTGGGGGGGGCTGCCTACGAGCAGTACTTC	CASSKPAVGGAAYEQYF
TRBV18	TRBJ2-3	TRBD2	17	-	TGTGCCAGCTCACCACCCGAACTAGCGGGGGGCACAGATACGCAGTATTTT	CASSPPELAGGTDTQYF
TRBV6-1	TRBJ2-7	-	13	-	TGTGCCAGCAGTGAAGCGCCGGGGGACGAGCAGTACTTC	CASSEAPGDEQYF
TRBV15	TRBJ2-3	TRBD2	18	-	TGTGCCACCAGCAGAGACGGGGGAGCGGGACTGGGCACAGATACGCAGTATTTT	CATSRDGGAGLGTDTQYF
TRBV19	TRBJ1-2	-	15	-	TGTGCCAGTCGACGGGGTGGCAGGGGTGTGGATGGCTACACCTTC	CASRRGGRGVDGYTF
TRBV12-5	TRBJ1-6	-	16	-	TGTGCTAGTGGTCCTGACAGGCTGCCCTATAATTCACCCCTCCACTTT	CASGPDRLPYNSPLHF
TRBV6-2/TRBV6-3	TRBJ2-6	-	14	-	TGTGCCAGCAGTCCCAGGGATGGGGCCAACGTCCTGACTTTC	CASSPRDGANVLTF
TRBV29-1	TRBJ2-5	-	13	-	TGCAGCGTTCCCTCTTTCCTCCAAGAGACCCAGTACTTC	CSVPSFLQETQYF
TRBV15	TRBJ1-4	-	15	-	TGTGCCACCAGCCGAGGTGGGGGCGGGGGGGAAAAACTGTTTTTT	CATSRGGGGGEKLFF